These T cell receptor beta chains were read from a single sample in a study of HIV-infected children after antiretroviral therapy interruption. Each CDR3 protein gets one entry after TCRdb re-called the 3' RACE reads with MiXCR. The profile covers 14,000 to 15,000 distinct CDR3 sequences, with roughly 3.5% appearing a single time and roughly 34% taken by the ten largest. The material was CD45RO+ CD8+ T cells from PBMCs, pooled from several time points, obtained from a donor given antiretroviral therapy, either interrupted or continuous. These receptors were collected from a pool of human donors with HIV. Each CDR3 is given with its conserved first and last residue. A D gene is named only where the DNA matches it firmly. Clone size is stated in some rows and not others, as once, few, many or a class when expanded.

J gene	clone size	D gene	V gene	CDR3 protein	CDR3 DNA
TRBJ2-2	many	.	TRBV10-2	CASSEGTEGPNTGELFF	TGCGCCAGCAGTGAGGGAACTGAGGGGCCGAACACCGGGGAGCTGTTTTTT
TRBJ2-4	many	TRBD2	TRBV15	CATSSARSGEGERNIQYF	TGTGCCACCAGCAGCGCTCGTTCTGGGGAGGGAGAGAGGAACATTCAGTACTTC
TRBJ2-5	many	.	TRBV20-1	CSARGQGGEQETQYF	TGCAGTGCTAGAGGACAGGGAGGGGAACAAGAGACCCAGTACTTC
TRBJ1-5	many	.	TRBV28	CASSPRTEGQPQHF	TGTGCCAGCAGCCCTAGGACGGAAGGCCAGCCCCAGCATTTT
TRBJ2-7	many	.	TRBV12-5	CASGSWEDNLYEQYF	TGTGCTAGTGGGTCTTGGGAGGACAACCTATACGAGCAGTACTTC
TRBJ2-7	medium-sized	TRBD1	TRBV10-3	CADRAARTFEQYF	TGTGCCGACAGGGCGGCCCGGACTTTTGAGCAGTACTTC
TRBJ1-5	many	.	TRBV5-4	CASSLEGGVGSQPQHF	TGTGCCAGCAGCTTGGAGGGGGGGGTCGGGAGTCAGCCCCAGCATTTT
TRBJ2-1	many	.	TRBV7-2	CASSLVSAGEQFF	TGTGCCAGCAGCTTAGTGTCTGCGGGTGAGCAGTTCTTC
TRBJ2-3	many	TRBD2	TRBV3-1	CASSRRGLAGPDTQYF	TGTGCCAGCAGCCGCCGAGGACTAGCGGGGCCGGATACGCAGTATTTT
TRBJ2-1	many	.	TRBV21-1	CASSQSGSEYNEQFF	TGTGCCAGCAGCCAAAGCGGGAGTGAATACAATGAGCAGTTCTTC
TRBJ2-7	few	TRBD2	TRBV9	CASSVASGNYEQYF	TGTGCCAGCAGCGTAGCTAGCGGAAACTACGAGCAGTACTTC
TRBJ2-1	many	TRBD2	TRBV6-4	CASSPLAGAYNEQFF	TGTGCCAGCAGTCCTCTAGCGGGGGCCTACAATGAGCAGTTCTTC
TRBJ1-5	many	.	TRBV28	CASSRSINSNQPQHF	TGTGCCAGCAGCAGGTCCATTAATAGCAATCAGCCCCAGCATTTT
TRBJ1-1	.	.	TRBV7-9	CASSLGGPTEAFF	TGTGCCAGCAGCTTAGGGGGGCCCACTGAAGCTTTCTTT
TRBJ1-6	many	.	TRBV27	CASSLAATLRALHF	TGTGCCAGCAGTTTGGCAGCGACACTCAGAGCCCTCCACTTT
TRBJ2-7	many	.	TRBV27	CASSPGSPYEQYF	TGTGCCAGCAGCCCGGGGAGCCCCTACGAGCAGTACTTC
TRBJ2-3	.	.	TRBV7-8	CASSLGFIRGSTDTQYF	TGTGCCAGCAGCTTAGGTTTCATACGGGGGAGCACAGATACGCAGTATTTT
TRBJ1-1	many	.	TRBV18	CASSIGPGNTEAFF	TGTGCCAGCTCAATAGGGCCCGGAAACACTGAAGCTTTCTTT
TRBJ1-1	.	.	TRBV10-3	CAIRREAGANTEAFF	TGTGCCATCAGGAGAGAAGCGGGGGCGAACACTGAAGCTTTCTTT
TRBJ2-3	many	TRBD2	TRBV20-1	CGGSGGHHIDTQYF	TGCGGGGGTAGCGGGGGGCACCACATTGATACGCAGTATTTT
TRBJ2-1	many	.	TRBV13	CASSLGDDNEQFF	TGTGCCAGCAGCTTGGGCGACGACAATGAGCAGTTCTTC
TRBJ2-2	.	TRBD2	TRBV5-1	CASSLGRGAGELFF	TGCGCCAGCAGCCTGGGTCGGGGGGCCGGGGAGCTGTTTTTT